This T cell receptor beta chain comes out of a study of radiotherapy plus CTLA-4 blockade in lung cancer. There are 15 residues in the CDR3. Unmatched junction bases numbered 9, after V lost 3 bases and J lost 6 bases. CDR1 and CDR2 (germline): SGHRS, YFSETQ. Measured with immunoSEQ multiplex PCR; TCRdb has only the in-frame clones, and not every one. The sample yields about 98,000 clones, around four fifths seen once. Study-level findings and limits: Subsequent to radiotherapy plus ipilimumab, tumor-derived TCR clones underwent expansion in blood.

Notes on this clone: What it recognizes is unknown.

The chain couples TRBV5-1 to TRBJ2-7; 10 bases are a match to TRBD1. Sequencing was performed on peripheral blood, taken from a patient treated with radiotherapy plus ipilimumab. This receptor was taken from a human donor with non-small cell lung cancer who had a partial response to radiotherapy plus ipilimumab. CDR3 loop: CASSSTGQGGVEQYF. CDR3 in DNA: TGCGCCAGCAGCTCCACCGGACAGGGGGGTGTCGAGCAGTACTTC.